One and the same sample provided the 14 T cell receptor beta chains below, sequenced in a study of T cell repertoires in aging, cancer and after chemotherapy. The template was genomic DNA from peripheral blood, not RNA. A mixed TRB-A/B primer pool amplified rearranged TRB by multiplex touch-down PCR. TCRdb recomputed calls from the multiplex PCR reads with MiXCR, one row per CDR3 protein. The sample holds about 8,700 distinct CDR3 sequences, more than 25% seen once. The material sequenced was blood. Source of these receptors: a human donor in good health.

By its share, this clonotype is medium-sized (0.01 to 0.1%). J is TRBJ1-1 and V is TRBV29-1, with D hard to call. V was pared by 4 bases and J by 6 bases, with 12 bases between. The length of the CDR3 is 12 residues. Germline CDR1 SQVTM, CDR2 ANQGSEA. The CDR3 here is CSVARPSPEAFF. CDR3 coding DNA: TGCAGCGTTGCTAGGCCCTCGCCTGAAGCTTTCTTT.

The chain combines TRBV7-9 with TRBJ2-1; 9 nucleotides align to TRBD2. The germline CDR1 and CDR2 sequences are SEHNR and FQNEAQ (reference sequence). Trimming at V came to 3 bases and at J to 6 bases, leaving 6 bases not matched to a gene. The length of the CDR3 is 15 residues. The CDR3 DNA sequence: TGTGCCAGCAGCTTGACTAGCGGAGGTCGCAATGAGCAGTTCTTC. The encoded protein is CASSLTSGGRNEQFF. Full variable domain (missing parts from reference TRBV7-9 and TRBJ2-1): DTGVSQNPRHKITKRGQNVTFRCDPISEHNRLYWYRQTLGQGPEFLTYFQNEAQLEKSRLLSDRFSAERPKGSFSTLEIQRTEQGDSAMYLCASSLTSGGRNEQFFGPGTRLTVL.

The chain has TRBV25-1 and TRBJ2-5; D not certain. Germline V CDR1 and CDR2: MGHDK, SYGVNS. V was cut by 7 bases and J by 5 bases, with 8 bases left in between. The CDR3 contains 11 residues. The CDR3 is CASTVGETQYF. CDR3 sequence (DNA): TGTGCCAGCACTGTAGGGGAGACCCAGTACTTC.

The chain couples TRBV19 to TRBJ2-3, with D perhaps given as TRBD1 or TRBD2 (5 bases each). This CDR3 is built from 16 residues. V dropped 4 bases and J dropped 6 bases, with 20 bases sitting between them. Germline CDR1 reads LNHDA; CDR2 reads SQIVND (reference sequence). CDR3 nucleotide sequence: TGTGCCAGTAGTACCTTCGGGGCACCCAAGGGGGATACGCAGTATTTT. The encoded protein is CASSTFGAPKGDTQYF. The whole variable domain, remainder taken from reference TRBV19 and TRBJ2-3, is DGGITQSPKYLFRKEGQNVTLSCEQNLNHDAMYWYRQDPGQGLRLIYYSQIVNDFQKGDIAEGYSVSREKKESFPLTVTSAQKNPTAFYLCASSTFGAPKGDTQYFGPGTRLTVL.

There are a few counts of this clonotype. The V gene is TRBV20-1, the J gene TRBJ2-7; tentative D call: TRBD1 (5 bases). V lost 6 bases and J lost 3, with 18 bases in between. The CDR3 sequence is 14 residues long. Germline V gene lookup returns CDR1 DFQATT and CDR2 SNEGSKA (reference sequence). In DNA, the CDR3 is TGCAGTGCCGCCTCGGTCGGACAATTCTACGAGCAGTACTTC. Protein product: CSAASVGQFYEQYF.

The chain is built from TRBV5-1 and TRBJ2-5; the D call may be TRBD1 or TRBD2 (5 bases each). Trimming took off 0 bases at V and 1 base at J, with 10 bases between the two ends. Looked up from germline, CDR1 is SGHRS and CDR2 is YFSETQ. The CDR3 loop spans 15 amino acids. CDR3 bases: TGCGCCAGCAGCTTGGGGGGGAGATTCCAAGAGACCCAGTACTTC. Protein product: CASSLGGRFQETQYF.

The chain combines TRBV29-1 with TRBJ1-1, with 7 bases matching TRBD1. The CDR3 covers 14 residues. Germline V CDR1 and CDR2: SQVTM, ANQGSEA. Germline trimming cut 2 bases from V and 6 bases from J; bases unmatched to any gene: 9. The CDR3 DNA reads TGCAGCGTTGAAAGGGGGCGGCCCGGGGCTGAAGCTTTCTTT. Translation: CSVERGRPGAEAFF.

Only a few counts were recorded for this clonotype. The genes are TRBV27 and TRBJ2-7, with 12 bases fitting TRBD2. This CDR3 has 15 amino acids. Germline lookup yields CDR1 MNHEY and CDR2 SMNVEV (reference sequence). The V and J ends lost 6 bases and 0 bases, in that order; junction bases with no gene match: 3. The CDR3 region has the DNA TGTGCCAGCAGCCGACTAGCGGGAGCCTCCTACGAGCAGTACTTC. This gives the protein CASSRLAGASYEQYF.

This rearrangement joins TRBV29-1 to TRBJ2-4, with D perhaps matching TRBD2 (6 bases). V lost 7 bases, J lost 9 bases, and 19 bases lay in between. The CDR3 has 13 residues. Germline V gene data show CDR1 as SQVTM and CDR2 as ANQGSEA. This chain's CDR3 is CSGGTAGRGIQYF. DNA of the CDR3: TGCAGCGGGGGGACTGCGGGACGGGGCATTCAGTACTTC.

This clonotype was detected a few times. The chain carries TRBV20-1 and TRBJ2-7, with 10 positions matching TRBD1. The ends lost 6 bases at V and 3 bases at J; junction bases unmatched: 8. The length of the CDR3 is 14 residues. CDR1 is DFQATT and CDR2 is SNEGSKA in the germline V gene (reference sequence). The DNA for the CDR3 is TGCAGTGCCGACCGGGACAGGGGTAACTACGAGCAGTACTTC. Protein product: CSADRDRGNYEQYF.

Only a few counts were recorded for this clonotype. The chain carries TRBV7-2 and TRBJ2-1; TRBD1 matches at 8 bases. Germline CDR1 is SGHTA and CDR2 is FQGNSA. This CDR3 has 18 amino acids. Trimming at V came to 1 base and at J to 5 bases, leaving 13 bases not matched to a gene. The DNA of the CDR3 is TGTGCCAGCAGCTTAGGACCCTATGGACAGGGTGTACACAATGAGCAGTTCTTC. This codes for CASSLGPYGQGVHNEQFF.

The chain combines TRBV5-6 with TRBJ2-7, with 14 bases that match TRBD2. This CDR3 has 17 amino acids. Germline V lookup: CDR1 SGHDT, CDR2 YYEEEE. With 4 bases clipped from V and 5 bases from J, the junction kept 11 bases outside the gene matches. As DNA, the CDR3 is TGTGCCAGCAGCCTGACTAGCGGGAGGGCCCTCGGGAACGAGCAGTACTTC. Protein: CASSLTSGRALGNEQYF.

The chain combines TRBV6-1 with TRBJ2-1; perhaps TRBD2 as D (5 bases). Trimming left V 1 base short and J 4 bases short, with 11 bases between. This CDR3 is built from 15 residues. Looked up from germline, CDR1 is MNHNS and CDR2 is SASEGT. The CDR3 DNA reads TGTGCCAGCAGTGAAGGTAGCGCCCCTTACAATGAGCAGTTCTTC. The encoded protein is CASSEGSAPYNEQFF.

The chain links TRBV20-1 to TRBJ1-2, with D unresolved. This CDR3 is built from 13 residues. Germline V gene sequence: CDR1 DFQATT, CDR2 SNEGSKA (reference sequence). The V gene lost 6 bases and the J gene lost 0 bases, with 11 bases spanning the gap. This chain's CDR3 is CSAPLAPNYGYTF. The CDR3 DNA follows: TGCAGTGCCCCCCTCGCGCCTAACTATGGCTACACCTTC.